The text below deals with one TCR beta chain. Antigen specificity is unknown. Germline assignment: CDR1 SEHNR and CDR2 FQNEAQ (reference sequence). This CDR3 region has 12 residues. V was trimmed by 4 bases and J by 5 bases, leaving 9 bases between them. Repertoires were sampled repeatedly during chemoradiotherapy. The data are from a study of chemoradiotherapy in HPV16-positive cancers. Study as a whole: Candidate HPV-specific T-cell clones and common TCR motifs came from functional assays in a couple of HPV16-positive patients. Findings and limits, study-wide: HPV-responsive T-cell expansion during chemoradiotherapy was linked to improved recurrence-free survival in HPV16-positive patients.

The repertoire was sequenced with immunoSEQ multiplex PCR; TCRdb's copy has only in-frame clones and lacks some. The sample holds fewer than 40,000 clones, 92% seen once. The clonotype originates from a human donor with HPV-associated anogenital cancer. Source: blood, taken from a patient who underwent chemoradiotherapy. The chain combines TRBV7-9 with TRBJ2-7, with D unresolved. CDR3 amino acids: CASSYIIDEQYF. The CDR3 nucleotides are TGTGCCAGCAGCTACATTATAGACGAGCAGTACTTC.